The 14 T cell receptor beta chains reported below all come from one sample, sequenced in a study of T cells in tuberculosis. Method: immunoSEQ multiplex PCR; TCRdb's copy keeps in-frame clones and lacks some. There are 30,000 to 40,000 clones in the sample; roughly 94% occur only once, and about 4.7% lies in the top ten. Time point: new active TB diagnosis, blood taken before or within 7 days of starting treatment. Sequenced material: PBMCs, taken at tuberculosis diagnosis. These receptor sequences come from an adult with tuberculosis.

The chain recombines TRBV4-3 with TRBJ2-7; D perhaps matches TRBD2 (6 bases). The CDR3 contains 15 residues. The ends were cut back, 0 bases at V and 4 bases at J, with 13 bases in the middle. CDR1 is LGHNA and CDR2 is YSLEER in the germline V gene. For the CDR3, the DNA is TGCGCCAGCAGCCAAGAAGGGCGGGGTGGGTACGAGCAGTACTTC. Its protein product is CASSQEGRGGYEQYF.

This chain joins TRBV7-8 and TRBJ2-4, with 9 bases matching TRBD2. Germline V gives CDR1 SGHVS, CDR2 FQNEAQ. The CDR3 is 17 amino acids. With 1 base clipped from V and 0 bases from J, the junction kept 4 bases outside the gene matches. The CDR3 nucleotides are TGTGCCAGCAGCTTAGTGGGTAGCGGGGGAGCCAAAAACATTCAGTACTTC. This gives the protein CASSLVGSGGAKNIQYF.

The chain couples TRBV7-9 to TRBJ2-1; TRBD1 might be the D (5 bases). Trimming took off 5 bases at V and 0 bases at J, with 17 bases between the two ends. Germline V gene data show CDR1 as SEHNR and CDR2 as FQNEAQ (reference sequence). The CDR3 consists of 17 residues. CDR3 DNA sequence: TGTGCCAGCAGCACCTTCCGGACACCTAGCTCCTACAATGAGCAGTTCTTC. Translation: CASSTFRTPSSYNEQFF. The whole variable domain, filled in from reference TRBV7-9 and TRBJ2-1, reads DTGVSQNPRHKITKRGQNVTFRCDPISEHNRLYWYRQTLGQGPEFLTYFQNEAQLEKSRLLSDRFSAERPKGSFSTLEIQRTEQGDSAMYLCASSTFRTPSSYNEQFFGPGTRLTVL.

The rearrangement uses TRBV6-9 and TRBJ2-7; 7 bases fit TRBD1. Germline trimming cut 2 bases from V and 2 bases from J; bases unmatched to any gene: 6. CDR1 is MNHGY and CDR2 is SVAAGI in the germline V gene. The CDR3 consists of 15 residues. CDR3 DNA sequence: TGTGCCAGCAGTTATCTAAGGCAGGGGGCCTACGAGCAGTACTTC. It encodes CASSYLRQGAYEQYF.

The chain recombines TRBV18 with TRBJ2-1, with 7 bases identical to TRBD2. Germline values: CDR1 KGHSH, CDR2 LQKENI. The CDR3 consists of 17 residues. The V segment lost 0 bases and the J segment 0 bases; nucleotides outside the gene matches: 5. CDR3 amino acids: CASSPPSGESSYNEQFF. CDR3 in DNA: TGTGCCAGCTCACCACCAAGCGGGGAAAGCTCCTACAATGAGCAGTTCTTC.

This rearrangement joins TRBV6-5 to TRBJ1-6; 7 bases agree with TRBD1. The CDR3 has 14 amino acids. V was clipped by 5 bases and J by 7 bases; unmatched bases: 5. Germline V gene data show CDR1 as MNHEY and CDR2 as SVGAGI. The CDR3 reads CASSLDRDNSPLHF. CDR3 DNA: TGTGCCAGCAGTCTTGACAGGGACAATTCACCCCTCCACTTT.

Here the CDR3 DNA reads TGCGCCAGCAGCTTGCGAGCTGACCAGACAGGGATAAGAGAGACCCAGTACTTC. This sequence encodes CASSLRADQTGIRETQYF. This chain connects TRBV5-1 to TRBJ2-5; 7 nucleotides agree with TRBD1. CDR1 and CDR2 from the germline V gene are SGHRS and YFSETQ. V was clipped by 1 base and J by 4 bases; unmatched bases: 16. CDR3 size: 18 residues.

The chain is built from TRBV11-3 and TRBJ1-1; 8 bases fit TRBD1. CDR1 is SGHNT and CDR2 is YENEEA in the germline V gene. With 5 bases clipped from V and 1 base from J, the junction kept 3 bases outside the gene matches. The CDR3 runs 14 residues. CDR3 DNA: TGTGCCAGCAGCCCAGGACAGGGGAACACTGAAGCTTTCTTT. This translates into CASSPGQGNTEAFF.

The chain joins TRBV28 to TRBJ2-1; 11 bases are shared with TRBD1. Germline V gene sequence: CDR1 MDHEN, CDR2 SYDVKM. CDR3 size: 15 residues. Unmatched junction bases numbered 8, after V lost 6 bases and J lost 7 bases. CDR3 sequence: CASRSGTGGENEQFF. In nucleotides, the CDR3 is TGTGCCAGCAGATCGGGGACAGGGGGAGAGAATGAGCAGTTCTTC.

The sample holds one count of this clone. The V gene is TRBV11-2, the J gene TRBJ2-1; 15 nucleotides agree with TRBD2. The CDR3 length is 13 residues. The ends lost 5 bases at V and 12 bases at J; junction bases unmatched: 2. The V gene's germline CDR1 is SGHAT and CDR2 FQNNGV. CDR3: CASSAGLAGGQFF. The CDR3 DNA sequence: TGTGCCAGCAGCGCGGGACTAGCGGGGGGGCAGTTCTTC. The whole variable domain, filled in from reference TRBV11-2 and TRBJ2-1, reads EAGVAQSPRYKIIEKRQSVAFWCNPISGHATLYWYQQILGQGPKLLIQFQNNGVVDDSQLPKDRFSAERLKGVDSTLKIQPAKLEDSAVYLCASSAGLAGGQFFGPGTRLTVL.

The CDR3 is CASSVDRSTEAFF. The CDR3 nucleotides are TGTGCCAGCAGCGTAGACAGGAGCACTGAAGCTTTCTTT. The rearrangement uses TRBV7-3 and TRBJ1-1; a weak D match, TRBD1 (6 bases). The length of the CDR3 is 13 residues. Trimming took 5 bases from V and 4 from J, leaving 11 bases between them. The germline gives CDR1 SGHTA, CDR2 FQGTGA.

The genes are TRBV5-1 and TRBJ1-4, with D possibly TRBD1 on 6 matching bases. CDR3 size: 15 residues. Trimming stripped 7 bases from V and 6 bases from J, with 19 bases between. Germline assignment: CDR1 SGHRS and CDR2 YFSETQ. CDR3 residues: CASGPLDSGHEKLFF. The CDR3 DNA reads TGCGCCAGCGGTCCCTTGGACAGCGGCCATGAAAAACTGTTTTTT. The full variable domain, rest sourced from reference TRBV5-1 and TRBJ1-4, is KAGVTQTPRYLIKTRGQQVTLSCSPISGHRSVSWYQQTPGQGLQFLFEYFSETQRNKGNFPGRFSGRQFSNSRSEMNVSTLELGDSALYLCASGPLDSGHEKLFFGSGTQLSVL.

The V and J genes are TRBV19 and TRBJ1-3; D unclear. Germline assignment: CDR1 LNHDA and CDR2 SQIVND (reference sequence). V dropped 6 bases and J dropped 0 bases, with 9 bases sitting between them. This CDR3 region has 14 residues. The CDR3 bases are TGTGCCAGTAGCCAAACTAGCTCTGGAAACACCATATATTTT. It translates to CASSQTSSGNTIYF.

This clone was counted a single time. The V and J genes are TRBV5-8 and TRBJ1-4, with D perhaps matching TRBD1 (5 bases). The ends were cut back, 1 base at V and 4 bases at J, with 11 bases in the middle. CDR3 length: 15 amino acids. Germline loops: CDR1 SGHTS, CDR2 YDEGEE. The chain's CDR3 is CASSLFTGRNEKLFF. CDR3 sequence (DNA): TGTGCCAGCAGCTTGTTTACAGGCCGTAATGAAAAACTGTTTTTT.